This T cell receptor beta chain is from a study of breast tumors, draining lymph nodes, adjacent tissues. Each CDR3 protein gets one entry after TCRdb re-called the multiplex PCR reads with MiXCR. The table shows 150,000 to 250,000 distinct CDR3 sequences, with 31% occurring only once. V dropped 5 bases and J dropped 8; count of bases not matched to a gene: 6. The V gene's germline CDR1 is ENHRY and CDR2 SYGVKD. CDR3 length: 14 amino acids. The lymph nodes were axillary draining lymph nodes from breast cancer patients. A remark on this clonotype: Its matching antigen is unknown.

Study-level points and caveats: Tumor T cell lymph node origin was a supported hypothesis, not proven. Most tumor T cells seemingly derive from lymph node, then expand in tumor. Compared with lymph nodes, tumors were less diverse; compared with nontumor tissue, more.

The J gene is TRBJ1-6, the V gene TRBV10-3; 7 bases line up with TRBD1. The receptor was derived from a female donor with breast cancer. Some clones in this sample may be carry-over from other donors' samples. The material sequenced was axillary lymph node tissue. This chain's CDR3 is CAISRQGSYSPLHF. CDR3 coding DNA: TGTGCCATCAGTAGACAGGGTTCTTATTCACCCCTCCACTTT.